This T cell receptor (beta chain) was captured by sequencing in a study of shared T cell receptors in the human thymus. Assay used: immunoSEQ multiplex PCR; TCRdb lists only in-frame clones, some missing. The profile covers over 65,000 clones, with more than 90% appearing a single time and approximately 0.03% taken by the ten largest. The V end lost 1 base, the J end lost 4 bases, and 11 bases lay between the germline ends. CDR1 and CDR2 (germline): LNHDA, SQIVND (reference sequence). This CDR3 region has 16 residues. This clone appeared a few times. The specimen sequenced was thymocytes. This sequence joins TRBV19 and TRBJ2-6; D call uncertain. The clonotype was recovered from a human donor. The DNA of the CDR3 is TGTGCCAGTAGTATAGCCTCATCTAGGGGGGCCAACGTCCTGACTTTC. Amino acids: CASSIASSRGANVLTF.